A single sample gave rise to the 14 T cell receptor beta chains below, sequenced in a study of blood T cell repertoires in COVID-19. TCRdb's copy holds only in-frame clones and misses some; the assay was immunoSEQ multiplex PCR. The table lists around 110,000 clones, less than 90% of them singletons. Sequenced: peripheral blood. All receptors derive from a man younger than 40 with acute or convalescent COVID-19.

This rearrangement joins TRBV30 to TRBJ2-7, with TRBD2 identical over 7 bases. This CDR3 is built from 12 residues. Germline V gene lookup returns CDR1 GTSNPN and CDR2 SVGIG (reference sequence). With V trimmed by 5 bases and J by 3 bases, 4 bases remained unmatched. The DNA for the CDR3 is TGTGCCTGGGACGGGGAGGGCTACGAGCAGTACTTC. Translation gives CAWDGEGYEQYF.

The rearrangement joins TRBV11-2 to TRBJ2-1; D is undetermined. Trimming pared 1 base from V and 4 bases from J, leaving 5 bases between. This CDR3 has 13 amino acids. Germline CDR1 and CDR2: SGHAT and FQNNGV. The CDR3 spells CASSLAGYNEQFF. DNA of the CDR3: TGTGCCAGCAGCTTAGCCGGTTACAATGAGCAGTTCTTC.

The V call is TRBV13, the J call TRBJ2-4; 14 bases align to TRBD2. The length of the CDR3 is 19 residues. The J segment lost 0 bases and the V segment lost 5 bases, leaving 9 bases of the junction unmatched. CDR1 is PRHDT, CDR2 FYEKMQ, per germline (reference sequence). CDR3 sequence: CASSQYGLAGGLAKNIQYF. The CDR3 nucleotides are TGTGCCAGCAGCCAATACGGACTAGCGGGGGGCCTAGCCAAAAACATTCAGTACTTC.

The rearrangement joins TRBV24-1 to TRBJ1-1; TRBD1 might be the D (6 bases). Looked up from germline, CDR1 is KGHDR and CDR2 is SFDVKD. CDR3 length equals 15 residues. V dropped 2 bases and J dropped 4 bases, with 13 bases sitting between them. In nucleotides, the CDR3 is TGTGCCACCAGTGATTGGGACAACTGGACCACTGAAGCTTTCTTT. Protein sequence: CATSDWDNWTTEAFF.

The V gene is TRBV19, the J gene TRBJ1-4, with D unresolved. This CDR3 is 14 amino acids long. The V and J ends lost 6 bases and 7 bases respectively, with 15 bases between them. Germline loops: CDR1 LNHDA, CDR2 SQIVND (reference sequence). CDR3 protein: CASRPRGEVEKLFF. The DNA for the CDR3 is TGTGCCAGTAGACCCCGGGGAGAGGTTGAAAAACTGTTTTTT.

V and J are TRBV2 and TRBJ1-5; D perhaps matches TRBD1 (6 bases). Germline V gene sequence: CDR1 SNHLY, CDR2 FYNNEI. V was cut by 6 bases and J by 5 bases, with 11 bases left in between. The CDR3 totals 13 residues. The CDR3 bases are TGTGCCAGCAGCTTCTCAGGGGATCAGCCCCAGCATTTT. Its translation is CASSFSGDQPQHF.

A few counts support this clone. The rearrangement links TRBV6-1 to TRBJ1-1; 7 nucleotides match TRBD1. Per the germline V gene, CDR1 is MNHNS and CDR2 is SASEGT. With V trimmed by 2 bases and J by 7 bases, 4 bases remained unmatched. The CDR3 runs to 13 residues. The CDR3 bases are TGTGCCAGCAGTGAATATGGGACAGTTGAAGCTTTCTTT. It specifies CASSEYGTVEAFF.

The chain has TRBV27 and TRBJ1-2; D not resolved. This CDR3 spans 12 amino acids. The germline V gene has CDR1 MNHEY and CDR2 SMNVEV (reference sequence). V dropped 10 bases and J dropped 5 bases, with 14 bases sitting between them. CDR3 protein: CATFFPPYGYTF. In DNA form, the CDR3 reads TGTGCCACCTTTTTTCCTCCTTATGGCTACACCTTC.

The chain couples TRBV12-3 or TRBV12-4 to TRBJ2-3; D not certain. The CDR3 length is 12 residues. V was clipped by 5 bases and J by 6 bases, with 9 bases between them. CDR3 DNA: TGTGCCAGCAGTCGCACGGTGGATACGCAGTATTTT. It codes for CASSRTVDTQYF.

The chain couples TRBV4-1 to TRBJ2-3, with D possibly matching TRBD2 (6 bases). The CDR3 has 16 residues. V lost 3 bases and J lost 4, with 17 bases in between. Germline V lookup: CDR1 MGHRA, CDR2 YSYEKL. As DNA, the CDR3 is TGCGCCAGCAGCCACTTAATCCCCCCGGGGGCAGATACGCAGTATTTT. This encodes CASSHLIPPGADTQYF.

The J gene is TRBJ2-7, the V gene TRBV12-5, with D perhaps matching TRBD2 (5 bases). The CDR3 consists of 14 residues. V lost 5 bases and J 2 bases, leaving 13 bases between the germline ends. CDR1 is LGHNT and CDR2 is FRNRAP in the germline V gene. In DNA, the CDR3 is TGTGCTAGTGGTGGCGGCCCGGGGACCTACGAGCAGTACTTC. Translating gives CASGGGPGTYEQYF.

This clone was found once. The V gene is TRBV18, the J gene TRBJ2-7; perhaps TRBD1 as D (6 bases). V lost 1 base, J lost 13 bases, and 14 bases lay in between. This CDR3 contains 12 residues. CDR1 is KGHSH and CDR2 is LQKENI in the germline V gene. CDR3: CASSPLGGGFYV. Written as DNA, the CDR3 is TGTGCCAGCTCACCACTAGGGGGTGGTTTTTACGTC.

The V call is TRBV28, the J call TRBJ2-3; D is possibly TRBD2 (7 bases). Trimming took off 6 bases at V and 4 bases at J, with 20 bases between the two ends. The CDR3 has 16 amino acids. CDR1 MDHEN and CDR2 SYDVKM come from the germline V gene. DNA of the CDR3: TGTGCCAGCAGGTCTCTCCAGGGGAGGGAGGCAGATACGCAGTATTTT. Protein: CASRSLQGREADTQYF.

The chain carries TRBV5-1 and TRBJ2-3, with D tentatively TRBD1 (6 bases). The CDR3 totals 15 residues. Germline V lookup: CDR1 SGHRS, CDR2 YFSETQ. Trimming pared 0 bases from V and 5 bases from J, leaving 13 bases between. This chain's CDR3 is CASSLENRAVDTQYF. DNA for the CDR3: TGCGCCAGCAGCTTGGAGAACAGGGCGGTAGATACGCAGTATTTT.